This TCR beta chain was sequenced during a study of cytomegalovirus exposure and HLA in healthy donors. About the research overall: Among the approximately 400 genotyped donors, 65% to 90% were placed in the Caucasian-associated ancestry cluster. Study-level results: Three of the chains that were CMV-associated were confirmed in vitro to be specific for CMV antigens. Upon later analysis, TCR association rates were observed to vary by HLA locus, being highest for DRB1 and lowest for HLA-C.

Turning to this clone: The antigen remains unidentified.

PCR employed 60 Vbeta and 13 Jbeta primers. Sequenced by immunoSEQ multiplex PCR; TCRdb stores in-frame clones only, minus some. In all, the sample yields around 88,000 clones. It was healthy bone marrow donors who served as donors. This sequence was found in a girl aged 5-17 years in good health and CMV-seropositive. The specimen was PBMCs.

The CDR3 region is CASSLGTGRGEETQYF. In DNA, the CDR3 is TGTGCCAGCAGTTTAGGAACCGGCCGGGGAGAAGAGACCCAGTACTTC. The chain is built from TRBV28 and TRBJ2-5; a weak D match, TRBD2 (5 bases). The CDR3 length is 16 residues. Trimming left V 2 bases short and J 3 bases short, with 16 bases between. The germline gives CDR1 MDHEN, CDR2 SYDVKM. The whole variable domain, remainder taken from reference TRBV28 and TRBJ2-5, is DVKVTQSSRYLVKRTGEKVFLECVQDMDHENMFWYRQDPGLGLRLIYFSYDVKMKEKGDIPEGYSVSREKKERFSLILESASTNQTSMYLCASSLGTGRGEETQYFGPGTRLLVL.